The clone carrying this T cell receptor (beta chain) has only one observation. The antigen is unknown. TCRdb independently ran MiXCR on the reads; one entry per CDR3 protein. The sample carries about 34,000 distinct CDR3 sequences, about 52% recorded once. The V and J ends lost 11 bases and 3 bases respectively, with 7 bases between them. The CDR3 consists of 10 residues. The V gene's germline CDR1 is MNHEY and CDR2 SMNVEV (reference sequence). The data belong to a study of T cell repertoires in cytomegalovirus infection. This chain connects TRBV27 to TRBJ1-1, with D unclear. The sequence was collected from a human donor in good health (CMV status not recorded). Some clones in this sample may be carry-over from other donors' samples. The material sequenced was CD8+ T cells from cultured PBMCs, taken from culture after CMV antigen stimulation. The CDR3 sequence is CAAGDTEAFF. CDR3 coding DNA: TGTGCCGCAGGTGACACTGAAGCTTTCTTT.